The clone carrying this T cell receptor (beta chain) occurred many times. What it recognizes is unknown. As for time point: persistent/refractory GD, antithyroid drugs over 5 years with positive TRAb. Making the TCR library involved RNA that had been extracted from PBMCs. This record belongs to a study of regulatory T cells in long-lasting Graves disease. General study results and limits: Small sample size may have lowered accuracy. Newly diagnosed patients had higher TCR diversity than persistent Graves' patients did. New patients shared about a thousand public clonotypes, fewer than the approximately 2,700 shared by persistent patients. Repertoires from persistent disease leaned toward TRBV28, TRBJ1-2 and TRBJ2-5.

The CDR3 sequence is 15 residues long. The V gene end was trimmed by 0 bases and the J gene end by 7 bases; junction bases not matched to a gene: 3. CDR1 SGHTA and CDR2 FQGTGA come from the germline V gene. Building the TCR beta libraries relied on iRepertoire HTBI primers, and CDR3 regions underwent Arm-PCR. Each CDR3 protein is one row after TCRdb ran MiXCR on the multiplex PCR reads. The sample lists 300,000 or so distinct CDR3 sequences, 15% to 20% occurring once. The chain is built from TRBV7-3 and TRBJ1-4; 9 nucleotides line up with TRBD1. The clonotype comes from a female donor with Graves disease. The specimen comprised peripheral blood mononuclear cells (PBMCs), sampled when the disease was refractory, from a patient treated with antithyroid drugs. The CDR3 coding sequence is TGTGCCAGCAGCTTAACGGGACAGGGCGCTGAAAAACTGTTTTTT. Amino acid sequence: CASSLTGQGAEKLFF.